The T cell receptor (beta chain) under discussion was sequenced for a study of T cells in Graves' hyperthyroidism and ophthalmopathy. Broader study findings: Among thyroid clonotypes expanded above 0.001, most also appeared in blood.

TCR beta CDR3 regions were amplified from RNA transcripts. An initial round of RT-PCR targeting the TCR CDR3 relied on the HTBI primer set. TCRdb re-derived calls from the multiplex PCR reads in MiXCR, one entry per CDR3 protein. The sample includes about 400,000 distinct CDR3 sequences, over 11% of them seen just once. This clonotype was found many times. Its specificity is unknown. There are 14 residues in the CDR3. Germline V lookup: CDR1 DFQATT, CDR2 SNEGSKA (reference sequence). The V gene lost 0 bases and the J gene lost 5 bases, with 13 bases spanning the gap. The chain carries TRBV20-1 and TRBJ1-2; possibly TRBD1 for D (5 bases). The TCR was taken from a man in his fifties with Graves' ophthalmopathy. The sequenced material came from blood. The CDR3 here is CSARDPGTPYGYTF. The CDR3 nucleotides read TGCAGTGCTAGAGATCCCGGGACTCCTTATGGCTACACCTTC.